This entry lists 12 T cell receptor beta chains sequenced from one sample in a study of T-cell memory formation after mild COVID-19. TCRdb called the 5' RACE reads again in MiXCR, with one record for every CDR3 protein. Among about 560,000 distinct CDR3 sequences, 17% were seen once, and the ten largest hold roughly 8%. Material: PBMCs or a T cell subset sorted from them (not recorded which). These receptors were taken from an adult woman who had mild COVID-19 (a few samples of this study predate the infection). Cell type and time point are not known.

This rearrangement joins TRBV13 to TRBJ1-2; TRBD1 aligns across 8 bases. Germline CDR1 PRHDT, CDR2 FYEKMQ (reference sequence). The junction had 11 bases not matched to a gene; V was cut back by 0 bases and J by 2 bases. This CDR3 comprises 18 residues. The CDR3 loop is CASSLGSNYWTGNYGYTF. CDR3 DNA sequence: TGTGCCAGCAGCTTAGGCTCTAACTACTGGACAGGGAACTATGGCTACACCTTC.

Written as DNA, the CDR3 is TGTGCCAGCAGTTGGCGGGACACCTCTCGTGACTACACCTTC. It specifies CASSWRDTSRDYTF. The chain couples TRBV12-3 or TRBV12-4 to TRBJ1-2, with a possible D match to TRBD1 (6 bases). This CDR3 contains 14 residues. The ends were cut back, 4 bases at V and 10 bases at J, with 19 bases in the middle.

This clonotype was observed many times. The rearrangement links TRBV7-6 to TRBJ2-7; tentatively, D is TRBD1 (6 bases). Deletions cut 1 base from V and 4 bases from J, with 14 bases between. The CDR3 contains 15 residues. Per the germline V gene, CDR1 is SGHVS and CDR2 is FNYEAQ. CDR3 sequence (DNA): TGTGCCAGCAGCTTAGGAGCCCAGGGGTGGTACGAGCAGTACTTC. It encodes CASSLGAQGWYEQYF.

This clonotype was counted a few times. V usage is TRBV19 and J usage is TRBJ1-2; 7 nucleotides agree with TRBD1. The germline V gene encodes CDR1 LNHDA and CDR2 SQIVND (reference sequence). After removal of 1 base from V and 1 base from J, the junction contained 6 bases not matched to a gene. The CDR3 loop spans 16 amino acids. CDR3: CASSIGDSSRNYGYTF. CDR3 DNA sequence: TGTGCCAGTAGTATAGGGGACAGCTCTCGTAACTATGGCTACACCTTC.

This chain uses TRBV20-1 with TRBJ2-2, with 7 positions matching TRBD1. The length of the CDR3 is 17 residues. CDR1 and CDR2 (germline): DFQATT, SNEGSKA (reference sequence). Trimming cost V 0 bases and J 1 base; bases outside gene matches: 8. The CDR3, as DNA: TGCAGTGCTAGAGACCTTCCGGGACAGCTGAACACCGGGGAGCTGTTTTTT. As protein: CSARDLPGQLNTGELFF.

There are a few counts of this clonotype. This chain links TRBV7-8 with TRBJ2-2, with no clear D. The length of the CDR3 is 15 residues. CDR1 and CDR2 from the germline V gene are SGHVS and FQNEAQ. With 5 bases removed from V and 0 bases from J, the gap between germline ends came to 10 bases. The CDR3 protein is CASSPEGPNTGELFF. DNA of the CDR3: TGTGCCAGCAGCCCTGAAGGTCCGAACACCGGGGAGCTGTTTTTT.

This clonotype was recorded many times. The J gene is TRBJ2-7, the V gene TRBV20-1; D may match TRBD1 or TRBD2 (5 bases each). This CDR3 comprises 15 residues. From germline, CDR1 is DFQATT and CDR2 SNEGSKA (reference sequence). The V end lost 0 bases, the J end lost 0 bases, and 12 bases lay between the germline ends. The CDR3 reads CSARDLAGSSYEQYF. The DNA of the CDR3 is TGCAGTGCTAGAGATCTGGCAGGGAGCTCCTACGAGCAGTACTTC.

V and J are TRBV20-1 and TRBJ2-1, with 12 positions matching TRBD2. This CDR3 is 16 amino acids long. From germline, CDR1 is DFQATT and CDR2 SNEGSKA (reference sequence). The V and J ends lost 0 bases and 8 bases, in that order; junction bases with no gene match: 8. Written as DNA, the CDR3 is TGCAGTGCTAGAGATCCCCTAGCGGGAGGGATAGATGAGCAGTTCTTC. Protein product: CSARDPLAGGIDEQFF.

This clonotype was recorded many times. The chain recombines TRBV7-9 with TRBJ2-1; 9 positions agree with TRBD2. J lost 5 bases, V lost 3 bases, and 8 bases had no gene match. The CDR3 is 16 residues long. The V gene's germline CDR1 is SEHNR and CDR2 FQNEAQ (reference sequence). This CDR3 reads CASSLVLAGPDNEQFF. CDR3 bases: TGTGCCAGCAGCTTGGTCCTAGCGGGACCCGACAATGAGCAGTTCTTC. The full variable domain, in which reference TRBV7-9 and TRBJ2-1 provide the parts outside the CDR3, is DTGVSQNPRHKITKRGQNVTFRCDPISEHNRLYWYRQTLGQGPEFLTYFQNEAQLEKSRLLSDRFSAERPKGSFSTLEIQRTEQGDSAMYLCASSLVLAGPDNEQFFGPGTRLTVL.

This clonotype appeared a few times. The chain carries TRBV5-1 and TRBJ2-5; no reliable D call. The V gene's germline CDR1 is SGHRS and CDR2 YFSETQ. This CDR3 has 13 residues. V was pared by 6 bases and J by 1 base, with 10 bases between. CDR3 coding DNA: TGCGCCAGCAATTCTGGAGTCCAAGAGACCCAGTACTTC. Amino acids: CASNSGVQETQYF.

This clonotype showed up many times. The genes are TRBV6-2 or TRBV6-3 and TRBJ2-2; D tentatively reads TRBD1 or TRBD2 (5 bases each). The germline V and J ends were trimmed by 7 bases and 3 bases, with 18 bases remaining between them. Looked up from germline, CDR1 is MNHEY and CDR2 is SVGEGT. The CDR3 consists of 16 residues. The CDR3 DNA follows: TGTGCCAGCACCTTAGCCGGGGCAGACTACACCGGGGAGCTGTTTTTT. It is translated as CASTLAGADYTGELFF.

The CDR3 region is CASSVDPPAGELFF. Written as DNA, the CDR3 is TGTGCCAGCAGCGTAGACCCGCCAGCCGGGGAGCTGTTTTTT. The gene calls are TRBV9 and TRBJ2-2; D is undetermined. Per germline, CDR1 SGDLS and CDR2 YYNGEE. Trimming took off 0 bases at V and 6 bases at J, with 9 bases between the two ends. The CDR3 runs 14 residues. The full variable domain, completed using reference TRBV9 and TRBJ2-2, is DSGVTQTPKHLITATGQRVTLRCSPRSGDLSVYWYQQSLDQGLQFLIQYYNGEERAKGNILERFSAQQFPDLHSELNLSSLELGDSALYFCASSVDPPAGELFFGEGSRLTVL.